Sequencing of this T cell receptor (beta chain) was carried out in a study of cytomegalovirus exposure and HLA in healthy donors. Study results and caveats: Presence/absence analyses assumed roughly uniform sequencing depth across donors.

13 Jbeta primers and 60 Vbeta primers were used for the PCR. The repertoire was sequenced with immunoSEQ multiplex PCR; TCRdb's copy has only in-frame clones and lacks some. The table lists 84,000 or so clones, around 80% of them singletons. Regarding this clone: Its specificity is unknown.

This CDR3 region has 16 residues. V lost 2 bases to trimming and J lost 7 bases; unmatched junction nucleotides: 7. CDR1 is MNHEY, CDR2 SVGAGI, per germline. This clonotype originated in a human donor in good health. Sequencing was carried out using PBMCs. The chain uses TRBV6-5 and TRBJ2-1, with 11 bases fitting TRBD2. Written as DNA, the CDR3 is TGTGCCAGCAGTTACGAGGAGACTAGCGGGGTAAATGAGCAGTTCTTC. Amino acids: CASSYEETSGVNEQFF.